The entry that follows covers one T cell receptor beta chain sequence. This clonotype was seen a handful of times. Its antigen is not yet known. Base-call qualities are not available, and no considerably larger clone is one nucleotide away. This specimen comes from a study of blood T cells in healthy people across ages (dated by TCRdb to 2013 to 2016). Background on the whole study: Template switching captured roughly one uniquely barcoded TCR beta cDNA molecule per two T cells in model experiments. The study measured age-related changes in TCR beta repertoire diversity using deep sequencing normalized with unique cDNA molecular identifiers. The study analyzed two additional independent replicas of 1 million unique cDNA reads from the same blood draw for two donors, one aged 18 to 29 and one aged 80 or older. Donors were grouped into four age groups: young (average roughly 15 years), middle-aged (approximately 41), aged (approximately 67) and long-lived (approximately 75). To avoid experimental bias, donors of different ages were randomly spread across the sequencing lanes. The research as a whole found: Because profiling used bulk unsorted PBMCs, naive and antigen-experienced compartments could not be compared conclusively. Observed TCR beta diversity correlated strongly with the percentage of naive T cells measured by flow cytometry. Compared with the aged group, the long-lived group had more naive CD4+ T cells, fewer expanded clones and increased TCR diversity, a pattern suggesting age selection. Donor CMV infection status was unknown, potentially confounding age-related changes in expanded clonotypes. Estimates of total diversity from one million sequenced T cells were regarded as lower bounds and underestimates. Observed TCR beta diversity per million T cells fell roughly linearly with age, and a significant reduction was already apparent by age roughly 40.

The receptor library was made with 5' RACE. The instrument was an Illumina HiSeq 2500. A second PCR of about 7 to 12 cycles was performed with a sample-barcoded 5' primer and a J-beta primer mix. A unique molecular identifier was introduced onto each TCR beta cDNA molecule by a template-switch 5' adaptor carrying 12 random nucleotides. At least 2.5 million CDR3-containing paired-end reads were obtained from each sample. First-strand cDNA was synthesized from all RNA with the Mint cDNA synthesis kit, primed by a TRBC-specific oligonucleotide. Following uracil-DNA glycosylase treatment, all cDNA underwent a first 18-cycle PCR with the universal primers M1SS and BC2_uni_R. The paper's processing steps were these. For normalization, 1 million high-quality reads were randomly selected from each sample, with every read carrying a distinct molecular identifier. Reads with shared molecular identifiers were discarded instead of being binned into consensus sequences. CDR3 identification, clonotype clustering and error correction used MiTCR with a Q25 quality threshold and the strictest error-elimination algorithm. A nonparametric unseen species model with Euler transformation was used to estimate a lower bound on total TCR beta diversity. In TCRdb, the public reads were trimmed at Q25 with fastp and aligned with MiXCR, with productive beta chains retained. Entries that share a CDR3 protein sequence are merged under the most common genes and DNA. The V and J calls, along with clone size, are taken from TCRdb and not from the paper's own processing. The sample table lists around 1.1 million distinct CDR3 sequences, roughly two fifths of them with a count of one. The ten largest clones represent about 12% of the sample.

The germline V gene supplies CDR1 SGHTA and CDR2 FQGNSA. Including cysteine and phenylalanine, the CDR3 has 13 amino acids. Only the CDR3 portion is preserved as DNA: 39 bases, with reading frame beginning at the first base. V is pared back by 6 bases and J by 5 bases, with 13 bases lying between the germline termini. The donors were 40 or so Caucasian individuals from Russia, aged 6 to 90 years, who were systemically healthy. Around 10 milliliters of peripheral blood were drawn from each donor into EDTA-treated Vacutainer tubes. Ficoll-Paque density-gradient centrifugation was used to isolate PBMCs, with at least 6 million obtained per sample. Trizol reagent was used to extract total RNA from the PBMCs, yielding at least 6 micrograms per sample. Naive CD45RAhigh/CD27high T cell percentages were measured by flow cytometry on a PBMC aliquot from every donor.

The chain uses TRBV7-2 and TRBJ1-2; no confident D gene assignment can be made. Sequenced: blood. This receptor was identified in a man aged 18 to 30 in good health. The DNA reads as follows: TGTGCCAGCAGAAACGGGCAGATTTATGGCTACACCTTC. This is translated as CASRNGQIYGYTF.